The 18 T cell receptor beta chains below all came from one sample that was sequenced in a study of control samples from healthy donors and cancer patients. Produced via immunoSEQ multiplex PCR; TCRdb's table is partial and in-frame only. In the table there are roughly 88,000 clones, 91% of which are singletons. The source material was blood. These receptors came from a woman in her thirties in good health.

The chain joins TRBV3-1 (or the pseudogene TRBV3-2) to TRBJ1-5; the D is unclear. V lost 2 bases and J lost 6, with 14 bases in between. The germline CDR1 and CDR2 sequences are LGHDT and YNNKEL (reference sequence). There are 15 residues in the CDR3. Here the CDR3 reads CASSQSSRSSQPQHF. The CDR3 region has the DNA TGTGCCAGCAGCCAATCGTCCAGATCGAGTCAGCCCCAGCATTTT.

The chain links TRBV6-1 to TRBJ2-2, with TRBD2 identical over 8 bases. CDR1 is MNHNS, CDR2 SASEGT, per germline. V lost 4 bases to trimming and J lost 1 base; unmatched junction nucleotides: 11. This CDR3 contains 18 residues. Here the CDR3 reads CASSAYGRAEGNTGELFF. CDR3 nucleotide sequence: TGTGCCAGCAGTGCGTACGGGAGGGCCGAAGGGAACACCGGGGAGCTGTTTTTT.

CDR3 amino acids: CASSQVGGDFEQFF. The DNA of the CDR3 is TGCGCCAGCAGCCAAGTGGGGGGGGATTTTGAGCAGTTCTTC. The chain links TRBV4-1 to TRBJ2-1; 7 bases agree with TRBD2. The V gene end was trimmed by 1 base and the J gene end by 9 bases; junction bases not matched to a gene: 6. CDR3 size: 14 residues. CDR1 is MGHRA and CDR2 is YSYEKL in the germline V gene.

J is TRBJ2-1 and V is TRBV5-1; TRBD2 matches 9 bases. Germline trimming cut 3 bases from V and 0 bases from J; bases unmatched to any gene: 4. CDR3 length: 16 residues. Germline V CDR1 and CDR2: SGHRS, YFSETQ. The CDR3 region is CASSSSGVYSYNEQFF. The CDR3 region has the DNA TGCGCCAGCAGCTCTAGCGGGGTGTACTCCTACAATGAGCAGTTCTTC.

The chain links TRBV28 to TRBJ2-5; 9 bases align to TRBD1. The V segment lost 3 bases and the J segment 2 bases; nucleotides outside the gene matches: 4. Germline V gives CDR1 MDHEN, CDR2 SYDVKM. The length of the CDR3 is 15 residues. The CDR3 DNA sequence: TGTGCCAGCAGTTTGACAGGGACAGGGCAAGAGACCCAGTACTTC. Protein sequence: CASSLTGTGQETQYF.

V and J are TRBV12-5 and TRBJ1-2; D might be TRBD1 (5 bases). The CDR3 contains 15 residues. V lost 3 bases to trimming and J lost 3 bases, with 14 bases between them. Germline CDR1 reads LGHNT; CDR2 reads FRNRAP. The CDR3 coding sequence is TGTGCTAGTGGTTTTGTGGGGCCCCGGGACTATGGCTACACCTTC. Encoded protein: CASGFVGPRDYGYTF.

The V gene is TRBV18, the J gene TRBJ1-1; 8 positions agree with TRBD1. There are 14 residues in the CDR3. Germline trimming cut 6 bases from V and 6 bases from J; bases unmatched to any gene: 9. Germline-derived CDR1 and CDR2 are KGHSH and LQKENI. CDR3 sequence (DNA): TGTGCCAGCTCGTACCAGGGGGCTAGGGCTGAAGCTTTCTTT. Its protein product is CASSYQGARAEAFF.

This clone was observed once. This sequence joins TRBV1 and TRBJ2-6; the table's D call, TRBD1, has no DNA check behind it. TRBV1 is flagged as a pseudogene. This CDR3 comprises 18 residues. CDR3 sequence reads: CTSSTSSLCKSRANVLTF. The CDR3 DNA is TGCACCAGCAGTACATCCAGTTTGTGCAAAAGTCGGGCCAACGTCCTGACTTTC.

The chain joins TRBV6-2 or TRBV6-3 to TRBJ1-5, with no clear D. This CDR3 comprises 13 residues. Trimming left V 2 bases short and J 0 bases short, with 2 bases between. CDR1 and CDR2 from the germline V gene are MNHEY and SVGEGT. The CDR3 DNA is TGTGCCAGCAGTTACCGTAGCAATCAGCCCCAGCATTTT. Its protein is CASSYRSNQPQHF.

The J gene is TRBJ1-5, the V gene TRBV20-1, with 8 bases identical to TRBD1. V gave up 3 bases and J gave up 6 bases; unmatched junction bases: 10. In germline, CDR1 is DFQATT, CDR2 SNEGSKA (reference sequence). This CDR3 has 15 residues. The CDR3 reads CSASRAGQGRQPQHF. The CDR3 DNA reads as TGCAGTGCTAGTCGGGCTGGACAGGGACGTCAGCCCCAGCATTTT.

The chain combines TRBV5-1 with TRBJ2-2; D is unresolved. Germline V CDR1 and CDR2: SGHRS, YFSETQ. The CDR3 consists of 14 residues. Trimming took off 3 bases at V and 4 bases at J, with 10 bases between the two ends. This chain's CDR3 is CASSYTQVTGELFF. The DNA of the CDR3 is TGCGCCAGCAGCTACACTCAGGTCACCGGGGAGCTGTTTTTT. Full variable domain (rest looked up from reference TRBV5-1 and TRBJ2-2): KAGVTQTPRYLIKTRGQQVTLSCSPISGHRSVSWYQQTPGQGLQFLFEYFSETQRNKGNFPGRFSGRQFSNSRSEMNVSTLELGDSALYLCASSYTQVTGELFFGEGSRLTVL.

The V gene is TRBV9, the J gene TRBJ2-5; 8 bases are shared with TRBD2. CDR1 and CDR2 (germline): SGDLS, YYNGEE. Germline trimming cut 0 bases from V and 3 bases from J; bases unmatched to any gene: 10. This CDR3 comprises 17 residues. The CDR3 region is CASSVASLTGGEETQYF. The CDR3 region has the DNA TGTGCCAGCAGCGTAGCCTCATTAACGGGAGGGGAAGAGACCCAGTACTTC.

This chain joins TRBV15 and TRBJ1-2; D not resolved. V dropped 0 bases and J dropped 1 base, with 9 bases sitting between them. CDR3 size: 15 residues. Germline CDR1 reads LNHNV; CDR2 reads YYDKDF (reference sequence). The CDR3 region is CATSRDPHSNYGYTF. In nucleotides, the CDR3 is TGTGCCACCAGCAGAGATCCCCACAGTAACTATGGCTACACCTTC.

The chain uses TRBV6-5 and TRBJ1-5; the D is unclear. Deletions cut 5 bases from V and 0 bases from J, with 5 bases between. Germline CDR1 reads MNHEY; CDR2 reads SVGAGI. The CDR3 is made up of 13 amino acids. Written as DNA, the CDR3 is TGTGCCAGCAGTAGTTATAGCAATCAGCCCCAGCATTTT. It encodes CASSSYSNQPQHF.

The J gene is TRBJ2-1, the V gene TRBV6-5; D gene unclear. The V end lost 10 bases, the J end lost 8 bases, and 21 bases lay between the germline ends. CDR1 is MNHEY, CDR2 SVGAGI, per germline. The CDR3 is 14 amino acids. CDR3 coding DNA: TGTGCCACTGCTGTCGGGCCCCTTCTAGATGAGCAGTTCTTC. Its translation: CATAVGPLLDEQFF.

V usage is TRBV6-2 or TRBV6-3 and J usage is TRBJ1-1; D is unresolved. Germline CDR1 and CDR2: MNHEY and SVGEGT. This CDR3 region has 14 residues. Trimming shortened V by 0 bases and J by 4 bases, and 9 bases separated the two germline ends. CDR3 bases: TGTGCCAGCAGTTACTCGAAGGGTAGCACTGAAGCTTTCTTT. This sequence encodes CASSYSKGSTEAFF.

The gene calls are TRBV10-3 and TRBJ2-5; 8 bases line up with TRBD2. Germline V gene sequence: CDR1 ENHRY, CDR2 SYGVKD. V was pared by 8 bases and J by 5 bases, with 1 base of the junction left unmatched. CDR3 length: 11 residues. CDR3 bases: TGTGCCATCTCTAGCGGGGAGACCCAGTACTTC. Encoded protein: CAISSGETQYF.

The rearrangement joins TRBV3-1 (or the pseudogene TRBV3-2) to TRBJ1-3; the D gene is possibly TRBD1 (5 bases). CDR1 is LGHDT and CDR2 is YNNKEL in the germline V gene (reference sequence). V was clipped by 2 bases and J by 10 bases, with 12 bases between them. This CDR3 has 13 amino acids. The DNA for the CDR3 is TGTGCCAGCAGCCAAAAGGGCCGGGGGACCATATATTTT. Translated, it gives CASSQKGRGTIYF.